Presented here are 8 T cell receptor beta chains from one specimen sequenced in a study of immune evolution from preneoplasia to lung adenocarcinoma. Clones were read by immunoSEQ multiplex PCR, and TCRdb kept only the in-frame ones, dropping some. The table lists about 2,700 clones, roughly 82% of them singletons. Source material: FFPE atypical adenomatous hyperplasia tissue from the lung. Subset denoted: atypical adenomatous hyperplasia (AAH), lung preneoplasia. The receptors were gathered from a person aged 70 to 80 with lung adenocarcinoma.

The chain couples TRBV5-6 to TRBJ2-2; the D gene is possibly TRBD2 (6 bases). Germline CDR1 reads SGHDT; CDR2 reads YYEEEE. V was trimmed by 1 base and J by 2 bases, leaving 12 bases between them. The CDR3 sequence is 16 residues long. CDR3 region: CASSLFLGTNTGELFF. CDR3 sequence (DNA): TGTGCCAGCAGCTTGTTCCTTGGGACTAACACCGGGGAGCTGTTTTTT.

The rearrangement uses TRBV19 and TRBJ1-1; 7 bases are shared with TRBD1. With 6 bases clipped from V and 5 bases from J, the junction kept 6 bases outside the gene matches. The CDR3 is made up of 13 amino acids. Germline V gene sequence: CDR1 LNHDA, CDR2 SQIVND (reference sequence). Written as DNA, the CDR3 is TGTGCCAGTAGCCAAGACAGGGCTACTGAAGCTTTCTTT. It is translated as CASSQDRATEAFF.

This clone was seen a few times. The V call is TRBV2, the J call TRBJ2-3; 10 bases agree with TRBD2. The CDR3 has 15 residues. Germline V lookup: CDR1 SNHLY, CDR2 FYNNEI. V lost 6 bases to trimming and J lost 0 bases; unmatched junction nucleotides: 3. The CDR3 nucleotides are TGTGCCAGCAGCCGGACTAGCGGTAGCACAGATACGCAGTATTTT. The encoded protein is CASSRTSGSTDTQYF.

The J gene is TRBJ2-2, the V gene TRBV9, with D perhaps matching TRBD2 (5 bases). Germline V gene data show CDR1 as SGDLS and CDR2 as YYNGEE. Trimming took 0 bases from V and 2 from J, leaving 14 bases between them. The CDR3 loop spans 17 amino acids. In nucleotides, the CDR3 is TGTGCCAGCAGCGTAGCTACTGGCGGGTATAACACCGGGGAGCTGTTTTTT. Translated: CASSVATGGYNTGELFF.

The chain couples TRBV21-1 to TRBJ2-3; TRBD2 reflects the table's D call only, with no check against the DNA. TRBV21-1 represents a pseudogene. There are 16 residues in the CDR3. The CDR3 nucleotides read TGTGCCAGCAGCAAAGCGCCCACTAGTTCCACAGATACGCAGTATTTT. Translated, it gives CASSKAPTSSTDTQYF.

This chain links TRBV21-1 with TRBJ1-5. TRBV21-1 counts as a pseudogene. The length of the CDR3 is 11 residues. The chain's CDR3 is CASSYRGLQHF. The DNA for the CDR3 is TGTGCCAGCAGCTATCGGGGGCTCCAGCATTTT.

This clone has just a few counts. At one end, the junction sequence differs from germline, possibly due to a read error. The rearrangement uses TRBV7-7 and TRBJ2-7, with 14 bases that match TRBD2. CDR1 and CDR2 from the germline V gene are SSHAT and FNYEAQ (reference sequence). The CDR3 is made up of 17 amino acids. The CDR3 DNA reads TGTGCTAGCAGCACCGGACTAGCGGGAGGAGGTGGGTCCGAGCAGTACTTC. This codes for CASSTGLAGGGGSEQYF. The full variable domain, its missing parts supplied by reference TRBV7-7 and TRBJ2-7, is GAGVSQSPRYKVTKRGQDVTLRCDPISSHATLYWYQQALGQGPEFLTYFNYEAQPDKSGLPSDRFSAERPEGSISTLTIQRTEQRDSAMYRCASSTGLAGGGGSEQYFGPGTRLTVT.

This rearrangement joins TRBV7-2 to TRBJ2-3; perhaps TRBD2 as D (6 bases). Trimming took 1 base from V and 2 from J, leaving 13 bases between them. The CDR3 is 16 residues long. Germline lookup yields CDR1 SGHTA and CDR2 FQGNSA. Here the CDR3 DNA reads TGTGCCAGCAGCTTAGTTGCGGCGGGGAACACAGATACGCAGTATTTT. Translating gives CASSLVAAGNTDTQYF. Based on the CDR3 plus reference TRBV7-2 and TRBJ2-3, the full variable domain is GAGVSQSPSNKVTEKGKDVELRCDPISGHTALYWYRQSLGQGLEFLIYFQGNSAPDKSGLPSDRFSAERTGGSVSTLTIQRTQQEDSAVYLCASSLVAAGNTDTQYFGPGTRLTVL.